This T cell receptor (beta chain) was identified during a study of blood T cell repertoires in COVID-19. Study-level information: In each case, the material was cDNA or gDNA derived from T cells, B-cell-depleted T cells, or PBMCs.

The authors' processing: For nucleated cells, counts were estimated from reference gene primer amplification. Sequencing used immunoSEQ multiplex PCR; TCRdb keeps in-frame clones, though not all of them. V and J calls and clone size follow that table, whereas D and trimming were derived from the DNA. This sample carries approximately 82,000 clones, around 88% of them seen once, and the ten largest clones take more than 0.9%. V gave up 4 bases and J gave up 4 bases; unmatched junction bases: 7. Germline CDR1 MNHNS, CDR2 SASEGT. This CDR3 region has 16 residues. This TCR came from a woman aged 50 to 60 with acute COVID-19. The chain employs TRBV6-1 and TRBJ2-2, with 9 bases fitting TRBD1. The sample was PBMCs or T cells enriched from blood (not recorded which). The CDR3 reads CASSAPTTGGTGELFF. In DNA form, the CDR3 reads TGTGCCAGCAGTGCTCCAACGACAGGGGGCACCGGGGAGCTGTTTTTT.